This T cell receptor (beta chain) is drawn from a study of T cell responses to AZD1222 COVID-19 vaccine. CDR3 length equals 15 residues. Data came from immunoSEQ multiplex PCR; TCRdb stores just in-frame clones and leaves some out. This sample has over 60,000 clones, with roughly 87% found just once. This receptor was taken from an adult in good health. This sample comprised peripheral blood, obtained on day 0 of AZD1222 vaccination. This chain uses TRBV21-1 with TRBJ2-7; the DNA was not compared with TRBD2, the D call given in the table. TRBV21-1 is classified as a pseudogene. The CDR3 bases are TGTGCCAGCACCCAGACTAGCGGGGGCTACTACGAGCAGTACTTC. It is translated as CASTQTSGGYYEQYF.